One sample yielded the 28 T cell receptor beta chains listed below, sequenced in a study of blood T cell repertoires in COVID-19. Profiled with immunoSEQ multiplex PCR; TCRdb holds only in-frame clones, not every one. The sample yields tens of thousands of clones, around four fifths seen once. The sequenced sample was peripheral blood. The origin of the receptors is a man in his forties or fifties with active COVID-19.

This clone was counted once. The rearrangement uses TRBV27 and TRBJ1-1; 9 bases map to TRBD1. This CDR3 is 18 amino acids long. CDR1 and CDR2 from the germline V gene are MNHEY and SMNVEV (reference sequence). The ends lost 6 bases at V and 0 bases at J; junction bases unmatched: 14. The CDR3 sequence: CASSPGTGSRFMNTEAFF. The CDR3 nucleotides are TGTGCCAGCAGCCCCGGGACAGGGTCCCGATTTATGAACACTGAAGCTTTCTTT.

The gene calls are TRBV9 and TRBJ1-4; a weak D match, TRBD1 (6 bases). V was clipped by 3 bases and J by 4 bases, with 13 bases between them. Germline CDR1 is SGDLS and CDR2 is YYNGEE. The CDR3 contains 15 residues. The DNA for the CDR3 is TGTGCCAGCAGCGAGGGCAGGGGCCTTAATGAAAAACTGTTTTTT. It translates to CASSEGRGLNEKLFF.

The rearrangement links TRBV10-2 to TRBJ2-3, with 7 bases fitting TRBD2. The CDR3 is 14 amino acids. J was trimmed by 7 bases and V by 1 base; bases with no gene match: 5. The germline CDR1 and CDR2 sequences are WSHSY and SAAADI. The CDR3 DNA reads as TGCGCCAGCAGTGAGTGGGGGGGTAAGAATACGCAGTATTTT. Translation gives CASSEWGGKNTQYF.

This chain links TRBV4-1 with TRBJ2-1, with D possibly matching TRBD2 (5 bases). Between the trimmed V and J ends, which lost 4 bases and 9 bases, there was a span of 10 bases. The CDR3 has 12 amino acids. From germline, CDR1 is MGHRA and CDR2 YSYEKL. CDR3 bases: TGCGCCAGCAGCCCAGGTGCGGGTGAGCAGTTCTTC. Its translation is CASSPGAGEQFF.

The chain uses TRBV5-1 and TRBJ2-2, with 7 positions matching TRBD2. Germline values: CDR1 SGHRS, CDR2 YFSETQ. Trimming at V came to 2 bases and at J to 7 bases, leaving 5 bases not matched to a gene. The CDR3 totals 14 residues. The chain's CDR3 is CASSLAGMNGELFF. The CDR3 region has the DNA TGCGCCAGCAGCTTAGCGGGGATGAACGGGGAGCTGTTTTTT.

The V call is TRBV19, the J call TRBJ1-1; maybe TRBD1 (5 bases). Germline lookup yields CDR1 LNHDA and CDR2 SQIVND (reference sequence). V shed 0 bases and J shed 5 bases, with 13 bases lying between them. The CDR3 is made up of 15 amino acids. The CDR3 region is CASSIDRWGGTEAFF. The CDR3 DNA reads TGTGCCAGTAGTATAGATCGGTGGGGGGGAACTGAAGCTTTCTTT.

This clone appeared once. The chain is built from TRBV6-6 and TRBJ2-7; 9 nucleotides line up with TRBD1. With 0 bases clipped from V and 2 bases from J, the junction kept 5 bases outside the gene matches. CDR1 and CDR2 (germline): MNHNY, SVGAGI (reference sequence). The length of the CDR3 is 16 residues. The DNA for the CDR3 is TGTGCCAGCAGTTACTCCGACGGGACAGGGACCTACGAGCAGTACTTC. Amino acid sequence: CASSYSDGTGTYEQYF.

This clone was seen just once. The V gene is TRBV6-5, the J gene TRBJ2-1, with 9 bases fitting TRBD2. Germline CDR1 and CDR2: MNHEY and SVGAGI. V lost 8 bases to trimming and J lost 5 bases; unmatched junction nucleotides: 4. This CDR3 is 13 amino acids long. Written as DNA, the CDR3 is TGTGCCAGCCGCGGGAGGGCCGACAATGAGCAGTTCTTC. Protein product: CASRGRADNEQFF.

By share, this clone ranks as medium-sized. The chain employs TRBV6-2 or TRBV6-3 and TRBJ2-7; TRBD1 aligns across 10 bases. This CDR3 has 15 amino acids. Germline loops: CDR1 MNHEY, CDR2 SVGEGT. V lost 0 bases to trimming and J lost 4 bases; unmatched junction nucleotides: 3. The CDR3 reads CASSYSMGQGYEQYF. CDR3 DNA: TGTGCCAGCAGTTACTCGATGGGACAGGGGTACGAGCAGTACTTC.

The gene calls are TRBV9 and TRBJ2-3; tentatively, D is TRBD1 (5 bases). Germline V gene data show CDR1 as SGDLS and CDR2 as YYNGEE. V was cut by 0 bases and J by 5 bases, with 13 bases left in between. The CDR3 spans 15 residues. CDR3 bases: TGTGCCAGCAGCGTAGAGGGGTCGAAGAAAGATACGCAGTATTTT. Amino acids: CASSVEGSKKDTQYF. Complete variable domain (other parts from reference TRBV9 and TRBJ2-3): DSGVTQTPKHLITATGQRVTLRCSPRSGDLSVYWYQQSLDQGLQFLIQYYNGEERAKGNILERFSAQQFPDLHSELNLSSLELGDSALYFCASSVEGSKKDTQYFGPGTRLTVL.

J is TRBJ2-1 and V is TRBV11-2; D might be TRBD1 (6 bases). Germline CDR1 SGHAT, CDR2 FQNNGV. The CDR3 is 15 amino acids. Trimming pared 0 bases from V and 8 bases from J, leaving 14 bases between. The CDR3 DNA follows: TGTGCCAGCAGCTTAGATTCAGGGGAACCGTATGAGCAGTTCTTC. Amino acid sequence: CASSLDSGEPYEQFF. Together with reference TRBV11-2 and TRBJ2-1, the CDR3 gives the full variable domain: EAGVAQSPRYKIIEKRQSVAFWCNPISGHATLYWYQQILGQGPKLLIQFQNNGVVDDSQLPKDRFSAERLKGVDSTLKIQPAKLEDSAVYLCASSLDSGEPYEQFFGPGTRLTVL.

In its sample, this clone was seen a few times. This chain joins TRBV3-1 (or the pseudogene TRBV3-2) and TRBJ1-4; maybe TRBD1 (5 bases). V lost 8 bases and J lost 4, with 17 bases in between. Germline V gene sequence: CDR1 LGHDT, CDR2 YNNKEL (reference sequence). CDR3 length: 15 amino acids. CDR3 DNA sequence: TGTGCCAGCGCTCGTAGGGGCAGTTTTAATGAAAAACTGTTTTTT. Its translation is CASARRGSFNEKLFF.

The V gene is TRBV7-3, the J gene TRBJ2-1; 14 positions match TRBD2. Trimming cost V 5 bases and J 8 bases; bases outside gene matches: 17. The CDR3 runs to 19 residues. Germline CDR1 and CDR2: SGHTA and FQGTGA. The CDR3 here is CASSQTTSGGASLAHEQFF. In DNA, the CDR3 is TGTGCCAGCAGCCAAACGACTAGCGGGGGGGCCTCACTCGCCCATGAGCAGTTCTTC.

The genes are TRBV6-1 and TRBJ1-4, with D unclear. The CDR3 contains 17 residues. The V gene's germline CDR1 is MNHNS and CDR2 SASEGT. Trimming shortened V by 2 bases and J by 0 bases, and 13 bases separated the two germline ends. In nucleotides, the CDR3 is TGTGCCAGCAGTGAACGGGAGAGTCTCGCAACTAATGAAAAACTGTTTTTT. Translation gives CASSERESLATNEKLFF.

The chain links TRBV29-1 to TRBJ1-4; TRBD1 is a possible D gene (5 bases). Germline CDR1 is SQVTM and CDR2 is ANQGSEA. CDR3 size: 12 residues. Trimming pared 3 bases from V and 4 bases from J, leaving 6 bases between. The CDR3 sequence is CSVDGGNEKLFF. CDR3 sequence (DNA): TGCAGCGTTGACGGGGGTAATGAAAAACTGTTTTTT.

This chain links TRBV5-1 with TRBJ2-1; 8 bases map to TRBD2. Germline-derived CDR1 and CDR2 are SGHRS and YFSETQ. CDR3 size: 15 residues. J lost 2 bases, V lost 7 bases, and 8 bases had no gene match. CDR3 nucleotide sequence: TGCGCCAGCCTCCCTACGGGGGGGGCCTACAATGAGCAGTTCTTC. As protein: CASLPTGGAYNEQFF.

By share, this clone ranks as medium-sized. Other DNA sequences in this sample translate to the same CDR3. V gene TRBV5-1 combines with J gene TRBJ1-1, with no clear D. The V gene's germline CDR1 is SGHRS and CDR2 YFSETQ. The ends were cut back, 0 bases at V and 1 base at J, with 4 bases in the middle. CDR3 length: 13 residues. CDR3 amino acids: CASSLAGNTEAFF. As DNA, the CDR3 is TGCGCCAGCAGCTTGGCAGGGAACACTGAAGCTTTCTTT.

The V and J genes are TRBV6-5 and TRBJ2-1, with 12 nucleotides matching TRBD2. The junction had 3 bases not matched to a gene; V was cut back by 6 bases and J by 3 bases. The CDR3 loop spans 15 amino acids. Germline values: CDR1 MNHEY, CDR2 SVGAGI. For the CDR3, the DNA is TGTGCCAGCAGGAGGACTAGCGGGGACTACAATGAGCAGTTCTTC. It yields the protein CASRRTSGDYNEQFF.

This clone was detected only a few times. The chain links TRBV6-5 to TRBJ2-3; D unresolved. Germline V gene sequence: CDR1 MNHEY, CDR2 SVGAGI. The ends were cut back, 6 bases at V and 0 bases at J, with 10 bases in the middle. This CDR3 region has 14 residues. As DNA, the CDR3 is TGTGCCAGCAGGCGCACCTTGAGCACAGATACGCAGTATTTT. Translated: CASRRTLSTDTQYF.

The chain joins TRBV5-4 to TRBJ2-1, with TRBD2 matching over 12 bases. In germline, CDR1 is SGHNT, CDR2 YYREEE (reference sequence). V gave up 0 bases and J gave up 0 bases; unmatched junction bases: 7. The CDR3 contains 19 residues. The CDR3 DNA follows: TGTGCCAGCAGCTTGGACAGACTAGCGGGGGTAAGCTCCTACAATGAGCAGTTCTTC. It encodes CASSLDRLAGVSSYNEQFF.

The chain combines TRBV27 with TRBJ2-4, with 9 nucleotides matching TRBD1. With V trimmed by 4 bases and J by 2 bases, 15 bases remained unmatched. Germline V gene sequence: CDR1 MNHEY, CDR2 SMNVEV (reference sequence). The CDR3 has 19 residues. The CDR3: CASSYTNPGQGWSKNIQYF. The CDR3 DNA reads as TGTGCCAGCAGTTATACTAACCCGGGACAGGGATGGTCCAAAAACATTCAGTACTTC.

The genes are TRBV9 and TRBJ2-3; TRBD2 might be the D (6 bases). V lost 0 bases, J lost 2 bases, and 13 bases lay in between. Germline V gene sequence: CDR1 SGDLS, CDR2 YYNGEE. CDR3 length: 16 amino acids. CDR3 in DNA: TGTGCCAGCAGCGTAGGGGCTAGCGCCCTCACAGATACGCAGTATTTT. It translates to CASSVGASALTDTQYF.

The chain is built from TRBV2 and TRBJ2-1; D unclear. This CDR3 has 14 residues. The germline CDR1 and CDR2 sequences are SNHLY and FYNNEI. V lost 2 bases to trimming and J lost 5 bases, with 10 bases between them. The CDR3 sequence is CASSELLRDNEQFF. The CDR3 DNA is TGTGCCAGCAGTGAACTACTACGGGACAATGAGCAGTTCTTC.

The chain has TRBV6-1 and TRBJ2-7; 9 positions match TRBD1. Per the germline V gene, CDR1 is MNHNS and CDR2 is SASEGT. V shed 3 bases and J 4 bases; nucleotides not matched to a gene: 13. CDR3 length: 17 amino acids. The CDR3 DNA reads as TGTGCCAGCAGTGAGAGACAGGGGGGCCCCGCTGAATACGAGCAGTACTTC. This sequence encodes CASSERQGGPAEYEQYF.

Only a few counts were recorded for this clone. This CDR3 is CASRIAGGPASYEQYF. In DNA form, the CDR3 reads TGCGCCAGCAGAATAGCGGGAGGGCCCGCTTCCTACGAGCAGTACTTC. The chain combines TRBV5-1 with TRBJ2-7; 11 bases agree with TRBD2. The length of the CDR3 is 16 residues. Germline V gives CDR1 SGHRS, CDR2 YFSETQ. V was pared by 5 bases and J by 1 base, with 8 bases of the junction left unmatched.

V usage is TRBV9 and J usage is TRBJ2-5; 8 nucleotides line up with TRBD1. Germline-derived CDR1 and CDR2 are SGDLS and YYNGEE. V shed 4 bases, J shed 2 bases, and the junction held 10 bases outside the gene matches. The CDR3 consists of 16 residues. CDR3 nucleotides: TGTGCCAGCAGCCCCTTCGGACAGGGTCAGCAAGAGACCCAGTACTTC. Its translation is CASSPFGQGQQETQYF.

The chain couples TRBV28 to TRBJ1-5, with a weak D call TRBD1 (5 bases). Germline V gene sequence: CDR1 MDHEN, CDR2 SYDVKM. V lost 2 bases to trimming and J lost 7 bases, with 9 bases between them. The CDR3 totals 13 residues. CDR3 bases: TGTGCCAGCAGTTTAGGAGGGGACCAGCCCCAGCATTTT. Amino acid sequence: CASSLGGDQPQHF.

The chain is built from TRBV28 and TRBJ2-7; 8 positions agree with TRBD2. The germline V gene has CDR1 MDHEN and CDR2 SYDVKM. J was trimmed by 3 bases and V by 5 bases; bases with no gene match: 9. This CDR3 has 15 amino acids. CDR3 sequence reads: CASSKPNSGNYEQYF. CDR3 DNA: TGTGCCAGCAGTAAGCCAAATAGCGGGAACTACGAGCAGTACTTC.